These T cell receptor beta chains were read from a single sample in a study of T cell responses to AZD1222 COVID-19 vaccine. Some clones are missing from TCRdb's copy, which holds only in-frame ones; the method was immunoSEQ multiplex PCR. The table lists 110,000 to 150,000 clones, 70% to 90% of them singletons. This specimen was peripheral blood, taken on day 0 of AZD1222 vaccination. The receptors here all came from an adult in good health. Each CDR3 is given without its conserved first and last residue.

v_call: TRBV21-1
cdr3_aa: ASSPRDLRLALYGYT

v_call: TRBV27
cdr3_aa: ASTGQGAMITDTQY

v_call: TRBV28
cdr3_aa: ASSLGTGNYGYT

v_call: TRBV5-1
cdr3_aa: ASSLGSYNEQF

v_call: TRBV15
cdr3_aa: ATSRARLAGGDNEQF

v_call: TRBV4-2
cdr3_aa: ASSQDVVLNSYEQY

v_call: TRBV18
cdr3_aa: ASSPGTGGTEAF

v_call: TRBV5-4
cdr3_aa: ASSGTSGGSSYNEQF

v_call: TRBV2
cdr3_aa: ASGLVEETQY

v_call: TRBV25-1
cdr3_aa: ASSQNTGYNEKLF

v_call: TRBV3-1/TRBV3-2
cdr3_aa: ASSQGAGANVLT

v_call: TRBV25-1
cdr3_aa: ASSTSGYQETQY

v_call: TRBV12-3/TRBV12-4
cdr3_aa: ASSFGVEKLF

v_call: TRBV29-1
cdr3_aa: SVEGDTERVYEQF

v_call: TRBV5-1
cdr3_aa: ASSPRVAGAGEQF

v_call: TRBV19
cdr3_aa: ASSIGTGFGYT

v_call: TRBV5-1
cdr3_aa: ASSTQPGQGSGELF

v_call: TRBV7-7
cdr3_aa: ASSLGAGWNEKLF

v_call: TRBV5-1
cdr3_aa: ASSSEMTRGVSTEAF

v_call: TRBV19
cdr3_aa: ASSWDTSNYGYT

v_call: TRBV5-6
cdr3_aa: ASSVDRKRNSYEQY

v_call: TRBV11-2
cdr3_aa: ASSLDFILGRGNEQF

v_call: TRBV19
cdr3_aa: ASSRSLTVIQH

v_call: TRBV11-2
cdr3_aa: ASSSPGGYAF

v_call: TRBV5-1
cdr3_aa: ASSSTGLMNTEAF

v_call: TRBV5-1
cdr3_aa: ASSLAGTGVYGYT

v_call: TRBV25-1
cdr3_aa: ATSTGVSNEQF